A selection of T cell receptor beta chains follows, all from one sample in a study of shared clonotypes between healthy human individuals. Profiling relied on immunoSEQ multiplex PCR, and the TCRdb table lists in-frame clones only, not all of them. This table holds millions of clones, around 96% found once. The sequenced sample consisted of naive CD8+ T cells sorted from blood. The source is a man aged 18 to 29 in good health. Both conserved end residues are part of each CDR3. The D gene is left open where the match is weak.

V gene	D gene	J gene	CDR3 protein	CDR3 DNA
TRBV30	.	TRBJ2-2	CAWSLTGLPGELFF	TGTGCCTGGAGTCTAACGGGACTCCCCGGGGAGCTGTTTTTT
TRBV2	.	TRBJ2-4	CASSEGKGMVAKNIQYF	TGTGCCAGCAGTGAAGGAAAGGGTATGGTTGCCAAAAACATTCAGTACTTC
TRBV7-2	.	TRBJ2-2	CASSAGGWNTGELFF	TGTGCCAGCAGCGCTGGAGGTTGGAACACCGGGGAGCTGTTTTTT
TRBV6-1	TRBD2	TRBJ2-5	CASRDTVSGAQYF	TGTGCCAGCCGGGACACCGTTAGCGGGGCCCAGTACTTC
TRBV13	TRBD1	TRBJ1-1	CASSSPGTGENTEAFF	TGTGCCAGCAGCTCCCCCGGGACAGGGGAGAACACTGAAGCTTTCTTT
TRBV5-4	.	TRBJ2-1	CASSNRDNEQFF	TGTGCCAGCAGTAACAGGGACAATGAGCAGTTCTTC
TRBV6-5	TRBD2	TRBJ2-3	CASSGREGLDTQYF	TGTGCCAGCAGCGGGCGGGAGGGCCTGGATACGCAGTATTTT
TRBV28	.	TRBJ2-7	CASRPTGASYEQYF	TGTGCCAGCAGGCCTACGGGGGCCTCCTACGAGCAGTACTTC
TRBV27	TRBD1	TRBJ2-7	CASSYRDRFSYEQYF	TGTGCCAGCAGCTATCGGGACAGGTTTTCCTACGAGCAGTACTTC
TRBV6-6	.	TRBJ2-7	CASSPGHSYEQYF	TGTGCCAGCAGTCCGGGACACTCCTACGAGCAGTACTTC
TRBV5-6	TRBD1	TRBJ2-2	CASSLEQGEDTGELFF	TGTGCCAGCAGCTTGGAACAGGGGGAGGACACCGGGGAGCTGTTTTTT
TRBV10-3	.	TRBJ2-3	CAISESEYSTDTQYF	TGTGCCATCAGTGAGTCAGAGTATAGCACAGATACGCAGTATTTT
TRBV27	.	TRBJ2-3	CASSLYAGDTQYF	TGTGCCAGCAGTTTATATGCAGGAGATACGCAGTATTTT
TRBV10-1	.	TRBJ2-2	CASSEGGTGELFF	TGCGCCAGCAGTGAGGGGGGCACCGGGGAGCTGTTTTTT
TRBV9	.	TRBJ2-6	CASSVVKGTGANVLTF	TGTGCCAGCAGCGTAGTAAAGGGGACTGGGGCCAACGTCCTGACTTTC